These T cell receptor beta chains were read from a single sample in a study of blood T cell repertoires in COVID-19. Only in-frame clones appear in the TCRdb table, and some are missing; sequencing was by immunoSEQ multiplex PCR. In the table there are about 200,000 clones, around 86% of which are singletons. The sequenced sample was peripheral blood. The source of these receptors is a woman of 80 years or more with COVID-19, enrolled during active disease. CDR3s include the opening cysteine and the closing phenylalanine or tryptophan. The order of the fields is clone size, J gene, D gene, V gene, CDR3 protein, CDR3 DNA. D genes are given only for firm matches. The listing skips clone size in some rows; elsewhere it reads once, few, many or a size class.

.,TRBJ2-6,TRBD1,TRBV7-2,CASSRDRGVLTF,TGTGCCAGCAGCCGGGACAGGGGCGTCCTGACTTTC
.,TRBJ1-1,.,TRBV5-1,CASSLIPNTEAFF,TGCGCCAGCAGCTTGATCCCTAACACTGAAGCTTTCTTT
.,TRBJ1-2,.,TRBV18,CASSQSQGNYGYTF,TGTGCCAGCTCACAAAGCCAGGGGAACTATGGCTACACCTTC
.,TRBJ1-5,TRBD1,TRBV10-3,CAISEQGANQPQHF,TGTGCCATCAGTGAACAGGGGGCCAATCAGCCCCAGCATTTT
.,TRBJ1-5,TRBD1,TRBV30,CACGTGASNQPQHF,TGTGCCTGCGGGACAGGGGCTTCCAATCAGCCCCAGCATTTT
.,TRBJ1-3,.,TRBV12-3/TRBV12-4,CASSLRGENTIYF,TGTGCCAGCAGTTTACGGGGGGAAAACACCATATATTTT
.,TRBJ1-5,TRBD1,TRBV6-6,CASSYSQGSDQPQHF,TGTGCCAGCAGTTACTCACAGGGGAGCGATCAGCCCCAGCATTTT
.,TRBJ2-2,TRBD2,TRBV30,CACGAGGNTGELFF,TGTGCCTGTGGAGCGGGGGGAAACACCGGGGAGCTGTTTTTT
.,TRBJ1-1,TRBD1,TRBV7-9,CASSAGQGGQAFF,TGTGCCAGCAGCGCCGGACAGGGCGGTCAAGCTTTCTTT
.,TRBJ2-1,TRBD2,TRBV15,CATSRDPGAGDEQFF,TGTGCCACCAGCAGAGACCCGGGAGCGGGAGATGAGCAGTTCTTC
.,TRBJ2-5,TRBD2,TRBV24-1,CATSAGLVGGAQYF,TGTGCCACCAGTGCCGGACTAGTGGGCGGGGCCCAGTACTTC
.,TRBJ2-2,.,TRBV7-6,CASSLVGGQYTGELFF,TGTGCCAGCAGCTTAGTTGGGGGCCAATACACCGGGGAGCTGTTTTTT
.,TRBJ1-5,.,TRBV18,CASSPEALGTQPQHF,TGTGCCAGCTCACCGGAAGCCCTGGGCACTCAGCCCCAGCATTTT
once,TRBJ2-2,.,TRBV28,CASSELLRAELFF,TGTGCCAGCAGCGAACTTTTGAGGGCGGAGCTGTTTTTT
.,TRBJ2-2,TRBD1,TRBV5-1,CASSRDSPNTGELFF,TGCGCCAGCAGCAGGGACAGTCCGAACACCGGGGAGCTGTTTTTT
few,TRBJ2-2,.,TRBV2,CASNLRGITGELFF,TGTGCCAGCAATTTGAGGGGGATCACCGGGGAGCTGTTTTTT
.,TRBJ2-3,.,TRBV24-1,CATSDPGPGTDTQYF,TGTGCCACCAGTGATCCAGGACCGGGGACAGATACGCAGTATTTT
.,TRBJ1-2,.,TRBV2,CASSEGRGYGYTF,TGTGCCAGCAGTGAAGGGAGAGGCTATGGCTACACCTTC
.,TRBJ1-2,.,TRBV5-1,CASSLGGTDYGYTF,TGCGCCAGCAGCTTGGGCGGAACTGACTATGGCTACACCTTC
.,TRBJ2-2,.,TRBV29-1,CSVEVQVGELFF,TGCAGCGTTGAAGTCCAGGTCGGGGAGCTGTTTTTT
.,TRBJ1-5,TRBD1,TRBV19,CASSPGQGRTQPQHF,TGTGCCAGTAGCCCGGGACAGGGACGGACTCAGCCCCAGCATTTT
.,TRBJ2-3,.,TRBV23-1,CASSQSNSLIHTQYF,TGCGCCAGCAGTCAATCGAATAGTCTAATCCATACGCAGTATTTT